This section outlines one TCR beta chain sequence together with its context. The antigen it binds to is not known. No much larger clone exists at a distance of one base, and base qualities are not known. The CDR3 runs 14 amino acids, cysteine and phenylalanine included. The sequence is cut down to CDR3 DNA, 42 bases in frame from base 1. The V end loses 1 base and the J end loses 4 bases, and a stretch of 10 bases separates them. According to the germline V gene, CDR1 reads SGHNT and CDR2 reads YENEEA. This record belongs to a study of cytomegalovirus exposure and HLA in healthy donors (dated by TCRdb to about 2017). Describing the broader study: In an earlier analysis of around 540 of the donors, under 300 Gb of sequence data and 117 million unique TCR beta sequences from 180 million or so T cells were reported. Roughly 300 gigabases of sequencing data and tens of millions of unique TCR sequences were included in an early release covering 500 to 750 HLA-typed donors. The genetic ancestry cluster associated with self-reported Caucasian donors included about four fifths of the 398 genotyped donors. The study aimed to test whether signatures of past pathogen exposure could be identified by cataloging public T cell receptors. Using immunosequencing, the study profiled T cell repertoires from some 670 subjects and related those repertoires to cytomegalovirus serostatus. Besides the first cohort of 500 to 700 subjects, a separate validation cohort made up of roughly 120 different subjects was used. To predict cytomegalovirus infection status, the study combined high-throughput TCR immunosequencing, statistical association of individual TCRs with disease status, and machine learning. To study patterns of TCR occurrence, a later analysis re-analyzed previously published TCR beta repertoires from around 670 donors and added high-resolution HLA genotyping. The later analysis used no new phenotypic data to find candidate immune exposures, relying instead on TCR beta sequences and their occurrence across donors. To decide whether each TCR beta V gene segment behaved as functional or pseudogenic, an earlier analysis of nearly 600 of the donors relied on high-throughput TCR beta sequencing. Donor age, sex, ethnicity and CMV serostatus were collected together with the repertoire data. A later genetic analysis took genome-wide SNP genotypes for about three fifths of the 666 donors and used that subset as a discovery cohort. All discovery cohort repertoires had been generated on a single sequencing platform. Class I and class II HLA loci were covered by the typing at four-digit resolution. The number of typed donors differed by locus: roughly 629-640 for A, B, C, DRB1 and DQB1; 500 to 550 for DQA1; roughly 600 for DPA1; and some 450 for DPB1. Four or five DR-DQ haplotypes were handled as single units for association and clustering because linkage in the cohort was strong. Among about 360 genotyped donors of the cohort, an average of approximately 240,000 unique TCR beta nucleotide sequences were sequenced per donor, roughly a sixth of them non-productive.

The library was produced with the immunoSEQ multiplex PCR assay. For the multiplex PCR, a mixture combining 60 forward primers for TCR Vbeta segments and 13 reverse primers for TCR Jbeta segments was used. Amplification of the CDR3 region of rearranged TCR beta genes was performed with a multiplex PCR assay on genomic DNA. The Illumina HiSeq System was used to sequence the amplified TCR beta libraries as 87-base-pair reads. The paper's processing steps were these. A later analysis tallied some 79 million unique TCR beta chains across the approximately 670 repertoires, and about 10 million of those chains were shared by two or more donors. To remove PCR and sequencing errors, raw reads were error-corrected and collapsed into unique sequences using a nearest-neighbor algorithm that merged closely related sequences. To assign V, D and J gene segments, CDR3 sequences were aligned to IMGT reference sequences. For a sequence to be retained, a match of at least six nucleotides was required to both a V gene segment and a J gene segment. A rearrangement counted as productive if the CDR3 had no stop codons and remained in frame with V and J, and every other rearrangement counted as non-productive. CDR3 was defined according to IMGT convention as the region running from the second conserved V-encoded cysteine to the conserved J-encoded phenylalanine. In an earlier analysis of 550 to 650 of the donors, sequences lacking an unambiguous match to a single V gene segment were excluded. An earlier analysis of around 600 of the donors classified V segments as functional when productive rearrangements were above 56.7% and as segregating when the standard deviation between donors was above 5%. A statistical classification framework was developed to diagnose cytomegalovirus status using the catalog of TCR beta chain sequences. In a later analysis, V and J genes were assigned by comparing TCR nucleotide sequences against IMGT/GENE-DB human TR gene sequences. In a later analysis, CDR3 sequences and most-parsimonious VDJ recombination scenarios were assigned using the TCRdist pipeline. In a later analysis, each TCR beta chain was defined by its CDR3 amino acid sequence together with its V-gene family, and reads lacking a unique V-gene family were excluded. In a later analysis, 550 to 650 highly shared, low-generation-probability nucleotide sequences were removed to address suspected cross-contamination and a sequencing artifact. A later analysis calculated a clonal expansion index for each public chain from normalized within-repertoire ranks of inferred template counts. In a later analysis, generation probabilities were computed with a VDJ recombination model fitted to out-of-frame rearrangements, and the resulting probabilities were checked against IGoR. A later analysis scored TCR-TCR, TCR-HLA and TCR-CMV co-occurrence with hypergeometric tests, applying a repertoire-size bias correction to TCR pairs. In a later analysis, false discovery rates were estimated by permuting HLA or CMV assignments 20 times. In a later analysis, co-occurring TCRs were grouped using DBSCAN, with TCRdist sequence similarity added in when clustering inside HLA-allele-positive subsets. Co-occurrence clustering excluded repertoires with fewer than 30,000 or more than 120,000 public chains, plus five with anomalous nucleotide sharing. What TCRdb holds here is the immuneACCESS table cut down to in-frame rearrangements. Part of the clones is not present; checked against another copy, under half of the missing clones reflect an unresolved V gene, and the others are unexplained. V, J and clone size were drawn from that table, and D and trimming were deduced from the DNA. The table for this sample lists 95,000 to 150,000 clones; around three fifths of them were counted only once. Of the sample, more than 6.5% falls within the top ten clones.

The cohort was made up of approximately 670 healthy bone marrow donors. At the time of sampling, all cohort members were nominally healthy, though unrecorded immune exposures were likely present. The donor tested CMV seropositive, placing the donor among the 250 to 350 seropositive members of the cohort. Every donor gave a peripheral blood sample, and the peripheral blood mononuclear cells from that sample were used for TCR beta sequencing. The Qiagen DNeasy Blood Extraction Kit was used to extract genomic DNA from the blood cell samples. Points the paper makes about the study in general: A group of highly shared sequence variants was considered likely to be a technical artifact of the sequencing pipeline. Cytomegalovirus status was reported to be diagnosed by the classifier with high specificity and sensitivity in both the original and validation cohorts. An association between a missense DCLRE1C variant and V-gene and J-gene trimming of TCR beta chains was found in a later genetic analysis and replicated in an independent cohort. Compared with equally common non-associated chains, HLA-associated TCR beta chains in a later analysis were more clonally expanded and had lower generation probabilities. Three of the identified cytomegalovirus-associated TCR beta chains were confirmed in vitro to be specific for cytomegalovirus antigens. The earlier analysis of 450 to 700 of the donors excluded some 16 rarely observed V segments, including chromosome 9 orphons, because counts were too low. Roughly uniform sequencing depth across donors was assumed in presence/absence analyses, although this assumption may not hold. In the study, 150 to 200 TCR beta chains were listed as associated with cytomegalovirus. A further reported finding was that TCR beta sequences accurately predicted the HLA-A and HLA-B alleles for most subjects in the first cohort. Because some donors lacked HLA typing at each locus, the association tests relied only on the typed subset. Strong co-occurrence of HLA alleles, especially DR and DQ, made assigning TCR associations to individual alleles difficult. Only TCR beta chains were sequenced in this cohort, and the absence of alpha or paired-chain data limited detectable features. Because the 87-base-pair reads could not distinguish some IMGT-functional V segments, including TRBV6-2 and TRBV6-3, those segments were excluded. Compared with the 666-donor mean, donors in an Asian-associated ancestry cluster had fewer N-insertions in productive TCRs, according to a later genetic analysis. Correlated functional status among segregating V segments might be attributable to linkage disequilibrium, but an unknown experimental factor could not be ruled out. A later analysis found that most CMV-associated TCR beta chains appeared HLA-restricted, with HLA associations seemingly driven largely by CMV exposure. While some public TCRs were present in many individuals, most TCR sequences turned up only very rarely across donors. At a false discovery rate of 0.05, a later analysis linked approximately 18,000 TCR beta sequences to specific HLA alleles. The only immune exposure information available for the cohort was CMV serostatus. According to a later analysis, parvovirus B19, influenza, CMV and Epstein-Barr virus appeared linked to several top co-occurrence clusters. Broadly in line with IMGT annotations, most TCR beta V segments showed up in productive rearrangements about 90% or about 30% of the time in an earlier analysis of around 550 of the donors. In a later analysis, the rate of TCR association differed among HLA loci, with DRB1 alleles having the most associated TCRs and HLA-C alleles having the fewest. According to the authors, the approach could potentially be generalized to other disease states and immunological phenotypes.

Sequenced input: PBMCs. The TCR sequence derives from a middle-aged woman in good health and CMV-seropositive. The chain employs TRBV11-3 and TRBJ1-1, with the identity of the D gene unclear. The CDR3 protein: CASSLALSSTEAFF. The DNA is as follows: TGTGCCAGCAGCTTAGCTCTGAGTTCCACTGAAGCTTTCTTT.